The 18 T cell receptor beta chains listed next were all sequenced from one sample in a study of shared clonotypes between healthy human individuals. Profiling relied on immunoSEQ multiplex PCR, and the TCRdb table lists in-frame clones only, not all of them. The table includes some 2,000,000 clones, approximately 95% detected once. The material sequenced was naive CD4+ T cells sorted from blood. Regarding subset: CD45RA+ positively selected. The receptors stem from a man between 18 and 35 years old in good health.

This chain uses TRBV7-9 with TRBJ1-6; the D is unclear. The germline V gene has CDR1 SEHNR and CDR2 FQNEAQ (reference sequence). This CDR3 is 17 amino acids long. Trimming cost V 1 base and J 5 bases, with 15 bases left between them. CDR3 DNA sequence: TGTGCCAGCAGCTTAGAAGTCGTAGGGCAGAATAATTCACCCCTCCACTTT. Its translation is CASSLEVVGQNNSPLHF.

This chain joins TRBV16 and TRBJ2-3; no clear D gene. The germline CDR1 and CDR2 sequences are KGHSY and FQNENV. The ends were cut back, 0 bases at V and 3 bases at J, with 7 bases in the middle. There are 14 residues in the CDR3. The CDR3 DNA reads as TGTGCCAGCAGCCAATCAGCGACGACAGATACGCAGTATTTT. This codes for CASSQSATTDTQYF.

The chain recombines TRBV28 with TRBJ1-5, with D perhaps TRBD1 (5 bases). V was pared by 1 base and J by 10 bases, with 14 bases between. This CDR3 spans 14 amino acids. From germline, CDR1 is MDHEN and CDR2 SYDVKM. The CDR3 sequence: CASSLFRAVNPQHF. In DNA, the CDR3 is TGTGCCAGCAGTTTATTCAGGGCCGTCAATCCCCAGCATTTT.

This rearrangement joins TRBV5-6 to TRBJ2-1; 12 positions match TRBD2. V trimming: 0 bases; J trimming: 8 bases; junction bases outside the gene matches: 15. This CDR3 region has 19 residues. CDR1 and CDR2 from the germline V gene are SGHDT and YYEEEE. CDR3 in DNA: TGTGCCAGCAGCTTGGGCCCTGGATGGGCTAGCGGGAGGGTAGATGAGCAGTTCTTC. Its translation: CASSLGPGWASGRVDEQFF.

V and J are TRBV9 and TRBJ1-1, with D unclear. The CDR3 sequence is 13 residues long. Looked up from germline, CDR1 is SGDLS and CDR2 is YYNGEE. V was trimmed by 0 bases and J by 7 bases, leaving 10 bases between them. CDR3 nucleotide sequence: TGTGCCAGCAGCGTAGCTACATTTGGTGAAGCTTTCTTT. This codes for CASSVATFGEAFF.

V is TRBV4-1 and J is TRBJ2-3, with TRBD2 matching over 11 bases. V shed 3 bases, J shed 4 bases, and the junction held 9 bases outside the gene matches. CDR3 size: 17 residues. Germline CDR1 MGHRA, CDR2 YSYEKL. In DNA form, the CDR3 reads TGCGCCAGCAGCCACCCTTTGACTAGCGGGACGTCAGATACGCAGTATTTT. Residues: CASSHPLTSGTSDTQYF.

The CDR3, as DNA: TGTGCCATCACCCTTGACTCCGGGGTGGCTGAAGCTTTCTTT. It is translated as CAITLDSGVAEAFF. The chain recombines TRBV10-3 with TRBJ1-1; D call uncertain. This CDR3 has 14 amino acids. Germline loops: CDR1 ENHRY, CDR2 SYGVKD. V lost 7 bases, J lost 6 bases, and 18 bases lay in between.

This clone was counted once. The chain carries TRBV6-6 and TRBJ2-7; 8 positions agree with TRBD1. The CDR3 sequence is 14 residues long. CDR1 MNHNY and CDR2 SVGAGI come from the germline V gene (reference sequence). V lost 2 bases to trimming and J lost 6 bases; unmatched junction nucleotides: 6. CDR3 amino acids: CASSYQGALLEQYF. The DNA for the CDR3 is TGTGCCAGCAGTTACCAGGGGGCGCTTCTCGAGCAGTACTTC.

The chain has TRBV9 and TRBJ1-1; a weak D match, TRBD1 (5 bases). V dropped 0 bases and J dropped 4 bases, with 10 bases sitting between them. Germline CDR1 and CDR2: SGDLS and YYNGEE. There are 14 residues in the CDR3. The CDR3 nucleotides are TGTGCCAGCAGCGTAGCTACGGGGACCACTGAAGCTTTCTTT. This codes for CASSVATGTTEAFF.

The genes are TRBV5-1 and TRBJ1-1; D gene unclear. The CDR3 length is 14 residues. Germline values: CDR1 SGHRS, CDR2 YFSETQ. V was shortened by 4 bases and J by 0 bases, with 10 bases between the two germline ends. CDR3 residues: CASSVDGMNTEAFF. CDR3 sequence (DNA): TGCGCCAGCAGCGTCGACGGTATGAACACTGAAGCTTTCTTT.

CDR3 protein: CASSPGGSLYEQYF. The CDR3 bases are TGTGCCAGCAGCCCCGGGGGGTCTCTCTACGAGCAGTACTTC. The chain couples TRBV6-5 to TRBJ2-7; TRBD2 aligns across 7 bases. This CDR3 comprises 14 residues. V was pared by 6 bases and J by 3 bases, with 8 bases of the junction left unmatched. Germline V gene data show CDR1 as MNHEY and CDR2 as SVGAGI.

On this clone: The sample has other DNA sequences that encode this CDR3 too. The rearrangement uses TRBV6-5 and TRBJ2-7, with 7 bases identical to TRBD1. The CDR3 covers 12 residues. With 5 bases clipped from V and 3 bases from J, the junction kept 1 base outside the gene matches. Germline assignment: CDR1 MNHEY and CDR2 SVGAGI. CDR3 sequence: CASSRQGYEQYF. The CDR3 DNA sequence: TGTGCCAGCAGTCGACAGGGCTACGAGCAGTACTTC.

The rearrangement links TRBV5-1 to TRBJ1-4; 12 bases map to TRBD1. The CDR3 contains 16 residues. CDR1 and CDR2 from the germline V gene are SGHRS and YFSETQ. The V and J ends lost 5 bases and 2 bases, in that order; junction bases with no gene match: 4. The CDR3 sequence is CASRSGTGGTNEKLFF. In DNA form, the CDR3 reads TGCGCCAGCAGGTCTGGGACAGGGGGCACTAATGAAAAACTGTTTTTT.

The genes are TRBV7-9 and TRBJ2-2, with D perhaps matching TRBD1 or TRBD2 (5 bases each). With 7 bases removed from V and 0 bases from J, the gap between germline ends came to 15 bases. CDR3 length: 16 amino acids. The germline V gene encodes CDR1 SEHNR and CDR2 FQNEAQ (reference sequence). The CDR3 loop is CASTLPGTTNTGELFF. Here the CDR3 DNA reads TGTGCCAGCACACTACCCGGGACGACGAACACCGGGGAGCTGTTTTTT.

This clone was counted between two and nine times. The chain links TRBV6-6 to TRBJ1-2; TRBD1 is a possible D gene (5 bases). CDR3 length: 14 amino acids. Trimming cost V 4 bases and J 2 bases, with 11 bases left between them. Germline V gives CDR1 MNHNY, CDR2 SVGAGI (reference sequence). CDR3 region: CASSSKGLNYGYTF. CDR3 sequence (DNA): TGTGCCAGCAGTTCCAAGGGGTTGAACTATGGCTACACCTTC.

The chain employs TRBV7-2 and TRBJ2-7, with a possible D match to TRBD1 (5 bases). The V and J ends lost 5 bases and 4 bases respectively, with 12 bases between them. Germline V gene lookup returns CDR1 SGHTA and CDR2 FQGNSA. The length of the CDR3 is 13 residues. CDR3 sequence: CASSGAGKYEQYF. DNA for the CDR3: TGTGCCAGCAGCGGGGCAGGGAAATACGAGCAGTACTTC.

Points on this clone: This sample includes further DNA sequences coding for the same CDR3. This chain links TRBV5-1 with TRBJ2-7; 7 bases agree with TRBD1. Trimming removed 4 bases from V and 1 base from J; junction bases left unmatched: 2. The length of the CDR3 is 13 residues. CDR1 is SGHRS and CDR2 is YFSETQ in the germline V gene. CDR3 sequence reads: CASSPGGSYEQYF. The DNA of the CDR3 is TGCGCCAGCAGCCCAGGGGGATCCTACGAGCAGTACTTC.

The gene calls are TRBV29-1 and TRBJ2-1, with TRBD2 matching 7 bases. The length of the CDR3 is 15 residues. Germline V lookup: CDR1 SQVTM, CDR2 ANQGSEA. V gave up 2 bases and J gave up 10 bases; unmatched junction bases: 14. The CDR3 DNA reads TGCAGCGTTGAACTAAGACTAGCCTCGCGCGGAGAGCAGTTCTTC. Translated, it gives CSVELRLASRGEQFF.